This passage covers 25 T cell receptor beta chains from one sample sequenced in a study of somatic mutations in cytotoxic T cells in rheumatoid arthritis. Assay: immunoSEQ multiplex PCR; the TCRdb copy retains only in-frame clones and omits some. The repertoire has 15,000 to 20,000 clones, more than 75% of them found once; the top ten carry about 15%. The sample consisted of CD8+ T cells sorted from blood. These receptors were collected from a woman aged 45-60 years with rheumatoid arthritis.

The chain joins TRBV6-5 to TRBJ2-1; unclear D gene. The V end lost 7 bases, the J end lost 0 bases, and 13 bases lay between the germline ends. The CDR3 contains 15 residues. CDR1 and CDR2 (germline): MNHEY, SVGAGI. The CDR3: CASTRKGSSYNEQFF. The CDR3 DNA reads TGTGCCAGCACCAGGAAGGGAAGCTCCTACAATGAGCAGTTCTTC.

The chain links TRBV14 to TRBJ2-7; D is unclear. Trimming removed 4 bases from V and 2 bases from J, with 12 bases in between. The CDR3 is 14 residues long. Germline-derived CDR1 and CDR2 are SGHDN and FVKESK. The chain's CDR3 is CASSLRFQTYEQYF. DNA of the CDR3: TGTGCCAGCAGCCTCAGGTTCCAGACCTACGAGCAGTACTTC.

This clone was seen once. V and J are TRBV5-1 and TRBJ2-1; 11 bases are a match to TRBD2. V shed 7 bases, J shed 5 bases, and the junction held 14 bases outside the gene matches. Germline values: CDR1 SGHRS, CDR2 YFSETQ. The CDR3 contains 17 residues. CDR3 loop: CASSLAGVGGFHNEQFF. In DNA form, the CDR3 reads TGCGCCAGCTCACTAGCGGGAGTAGGGGGATTTCACAATGAGCAGTTCTTC.

V is TRBV4-3 and J is TRBJ2-7; 8 nucleotides align to TRBD1. The V segment lost 4 bases and the J segment 7 bases; nucleotides outside the gene matches: 15. In germline, CDR1 is LGHNA, CDR2 YSLEER. The CDR3 contains 16 residues. The chain's CDR3 is CASSPRTGSSPWEQYF. The DNA of the CDR3 is TGCGCCAGCAGCCCCAGGACAGGGAGCAGTCCTTGGGAGCAGTACTTC.

The chain employs TRBV7-6 and TRBJ1-1; TRBD1 agrees at 7 bases. The CDR3 contains 16 residues. Trimming at V came to 5 bases and at J to 0 bases, leaving 9 bases not matched to a gene. Germline V gene sequence: CDR1 SGHVS, CDR2 FNYEAQ. CDR3 protein: CASSQGEGPMNTEAFF. DNA for the CDR3: TGTGCCAGCAGCCAGGGGGAGGGACCTATGAACACTGAAGCTTTCTTT. Full variable domain (missing parts from reference TRBV7-6 and TRBJ1-1): GAGVSQSPRYKVTKRGQDVALRCDPISGHVSLYWYRQALGQGPEFLTYFNYEAQQDKSGLPNDRFSAERPEGSISTLTIQRTEQRDSAMYRCASSQGEGPMNTEAFFGQGTRLTVV.

The V gene is TRBV5-1, the J gene TRBJ2-7; 9 bases are shared with TRBD1. This CDR3 contains 16 residues. Germline CDR1 is SGHRS and CDR2 is YFSETQ. V shed 0 bases, J shed 5 bases, and the junction held 9 bases outside the gene matches. The chain's CDR3 is CASSLVGTGTPHEQYF. CDR3 in DNA: TGCGCCAGCAGCTTGGTCGGGACAGGGACGCCCCACGAGCAGTACTTC.

The rearrangement joins TRBV5-1 to TRBJ2-2; D gene uncertain. CDR3 length equals 12 residues. Germline V gene data show CDR1 as SGHRS and CDR2 as YFSETQ. V shed 0 bases and J shed 13 bases, with 10 bases lying between them. Here the CDR3 DNA reads TGCGCCAGCAGCTTGGCCGGAACAACGCTGTTTTTT. This codes for CASSLAGTTLFF.

The chain recombines TRBV14 with TRBJ2-1; TRBD2 is a possible D gene (6 bases). The CDR3 totals 19 residues. Trimming cost V 3 bases and J 0 bases, with 21 bases left between them. Germline-derived CDR1 and CDR2 are SGHDN and FVKESK. This CDR3 is CASSHLDSGGKSSYNEQFF. The CDR3 bases are TGTGCCAGCAGCCATCTCGATTCCGGAGGGAAGAGCTCCTACAATGAGCAGTTCTTC. The full variable domain, rest sourced from reference TRBV14 and TRBJ2-1, is EAGVTQFPSHSVIEKGQTVTLRCDPISGHDNLYWYRRVMGKEIKFLLHFVKESKQDESGMPNNRFLAERTGGTYSTLKVQPAELEDSGVYFCASSHLDSGGKSSYNEQFFGPGTRLTVL.

The V call is TRBV6-1, the J call TRBJ2-7; 7 bases line up with TRBD2. Germline loops: CDR1 MNHNS, CDR2 SASEGT. J was trimmed by 0 bases and V by 3 bases; bases with no gene match: 8. The CDR3 has 16 residues. CDR3 DNA: TGTGCCAGCAGTGACGCTAGCGGAACAAGCTCCTACGAGCAGTACTTC. The encoded protein is CASSDASGTSSYEQYF.

The rearrangement uses TRBV9 and TRBJ2-2; 9 bases match TRBD1. CDR3 length equals 16 residues. Per germline, CDR1 SGDLS and CDR2 YYNGEE. With 3 bases clipped from V and 4 bases from J, the junction kept 7 bases outside the gene matches. CDR3 in amino acids: CASSEAGTGFTGELFF. The DNA of the CDR3 is TGTGCCAGCAGCGAGGCCGGGACAGGGTTCACCGGGGAGCTGTTTTTT.

Sample share makes this clone large. The rearrangement links TRBV10-2 to TRBJ2-1; TRBD2 is a possible D gene (5 bases). V lost 6 bases and J lost 8, with 17 bases in between. In germline, CDR1 is WSHSY, CDR2 SAAADI. This CDR3 has 14 amino acids. CDR3 region: CASRASKLGYEQFF. The CDR3 nucleotides are TGCGCCAGCAGAGCATCCAAACTAGGCTATGAGCAGTTCTTC.

The chain recombines TRBV7-6 with TRBJ2-2; D unresolved. V shed 3 bases and J shed 6 bases, with 8 bases lying between them. The CDR3 runs to 13 residues. Germline V gene lookup returns CDR1 SGHVS and CDR2 FNYEAQ. The DNA for the CDR3 is TGTGCCAGCAGCTTGGAAACCTCCGGGGAGCTGTTTTTT. It translates to CASSLETSGELFF.

The chain employs TRBV9 and TRBJ2-5; no firm D call. Germline V gives CDR1 SGDLS, CDR2 YYNGEE. The CDR3 has 15 amino acids. The V end was cut by 0 bases, the J end by 5 bases, with 14 bases between. For the CDR3, the DNA is TGTGCCAGCAGCGTAGGACACACGGGTGCCGAGACCCAGTACTTC. Protein: CASSVGHTGAETQYF.

Here the CDR3 DNA reads TGTGCCAGCAGCTTATTTGGGACTAGCGGGGGTGGGAATGAGCAGTTCTTC. Translation gives CASSLFGTSGGGNEQFF. The V call is TRBV7-3, the J call TRBJ2-1, with 14 bases fitting TRBD2. Germline V gives CDR1 SGHTA, CDR2 FQGTGA. Germline trimming cut 2 bases from V and 7 bases from J; bases unmatched to any gene: 7. The CDR3 has 17 amino acids.

The V and J genes are TRBV7-8 and TRBJ2-2; 8 bases fit TRBD1. With V trimmed by 8 bases and J by 5 bases, 10 bases remained unmatched. This CDR3 has 15 amino acids. Germline V lookup: CDR1 SGHVS, CDR2 FQNEAQ. CDR3 protein: CASPEGDRRTGELFF. CDR3 in DNA: TGTGCCAGCCCAGAGGGGGACAGGCGGACCGGGGAGCTGTTTTTT.

This chain joins TRBV7-3 and TRBJ2-1; tentative D call: TRBD1 (5 bases). V lost 1 base and J lost 7, with 11 bases in between. CDR1 and CDR2 (germline): SGHTA, FQGTGA. This CDR3 contains 14 residues. DNA for the CDR3: TGTGCCAGCAGCTTAAGCGCAGGGCGGAATGAGCAGTTCTTC. It yields the protein CASSLSAGRNEQFF.

This chain links TRBV10-2 with TRBJ2-7, with TRBD2 matching over 8 bases. The CDR3 loop spans 17 amino acids. J was trimmed by 0 bases and V by 8 bases; bases with no gene match: 15. CDR1 and CDR2 from the germline V gene are WSHSY and SAAADI. In DNA form, the CDR3 reads TGCGCCAGCTACGGACTTGCGGGGGGCCGGAGCTCCTACGAGCAGTACTTC. This codes for CASYGLAGGRSSYEQYF.

The chain is built from TRBV2 and TRBJ1-3; D remains unclear. The CDR3 is 16 residues long. Per germline, CDR1 SNHLY and CDR2 FYNNEI. The germline V and J ends were trimmed by 2 bases and 0 bases, with 11 bases remaining between them. The CDR3 DNA follows: TGTGCCAGCAGTGAACCGACAATCTCCTCTGGAAACACCATATATTTT. Translated, it gives CASSEPTISSGNTIYF.

The chain uses TRBV7-9 and TRBJ2-3, with 8 bases aligning to TRBD2. This CDR3 has 19 amino acids. V lost 1 base to trimming and J lost 0 bases; unmatched junction nucleotides: 12. CDR1 and CDR2 (germline): SEHNR, FQNEAQ (reference sequence). CDR3 in amino acids: CASSLGVSARGASTDTQYF. DNA for the CDR3: TGTGCCAGCAGCTTAGGGGTTTCGGCGCGGGGGGCTAGCACAGATACGCAGTATTTT.

This chain connects TRBV9 to TRBJ1-1, with D tentatively TRBD1 (5 bases). Per the germline V gene, CDR1 is SGDLS and CDR2 is YYNGEE. Trimming shortened V by 0 bases and J by 0 bases, and 9 bases separated the two germline ends. CDR3 size: 15 residues. The CDR3 coding sequence is TGTGCCAGCAGCGTAGAGCAGGGACTGAACACTGAAGCTTTCTTT. It encodes CASSVEQGLNTEAFF.

The rearrangement joins TRBV2 to TRBJ2-1; 8 positions match TRBD1. Germline-derived CDR1 and CDR2 are SNHLY and FYNNEI. This CDR3 comprises 13 residues. Trimming removed 6 bases from V and 5 bases from J; junction bases left unmatched: 3. The CDR3 nucleotides read TGTGCCAGCAGGGACAGGGCTGACAATGAGCAGTTCTTC. Encoded protein: CASRDRADNEQFF.

The chain joins TRBV11-2 to TRBJ1-6; D uncertain. This CDR3 comprises 14 residues. V lost 5 bases and J lost 7, with 12 bases in between. CDR1 is SGHAT and CDR2 is FQNNGV in the germline V gene. CDR3 DNA sequence: TGTGCCAGCAGCCCCGTCGCTGGAAATTCACCCCTCCACTTT. Protein sequence: CASSPVAGNSPLHF.

This clone was detected only a few times. This rearrangement joins TRBV13 to TRBJ1-1; 10 bases are a match to TRBD1. Germline-derived CDR1 and CDR2 are PRHDT and FYEKMQ (reference sequence). The CDR3 has 17 amino acids. Trimming took 6 bases from V and 2 from J; bases not matched to a gene: 12. The CDR3 DNA is TGTGCCAGCAGAGTTAGGGGGGGACAGGGGATTAACACTGAAGCTTTCTTT. It specifies CASRVRGGQGINTEAFF.

The CDR3 spells CASSPDSNQPQHF. In DNA, the CDR3 is TGTGCCAGTTCCCCGGATAGCAATCAGCCCCAGCATTTT. The rearrangement joins TRBV27 to TRBJ1-5; D is undetermined. Germline loops: CDR1 MNHEY, CDR2 SMNVEV (reference sequence). The CDR3 is made up of 13 amino acids. V was clipped by 9 bases and J by 0 bases, with 9 bases between them.

This clone was seen more than once but under ten times. The chain is built from TRBV4-2 and TRBJ1-1; D remains ambiguous. This CDR3 spans 16 amino acids. Germline V CDR1 and CDR2: LGHNA, YNFKEQ. Trimming took 0 bases from V and 1 from J, leaving 12 bases between them. The CDR3 protein is CASSQDRTGWNTEAFF. In nucleotides, the CDR3 is TGTGCCAGCAGCCAAGACAGGACTGGTTGGAACACTGAAGCTTTCTTT.